The clone carrying this T cell receptor beta chain was recorded only once. Antigen specificity is unknown. Sequencing used immunoSEQ multiplex PCR; TCRdb keeps in-frame clones, though not all of them. The repertoire holds about 62,000 clones, under 95% seen once, with approximately 11% in the top ten. The data belong to a study of OX40 agonist ivuxolimab in advanced cancers. Study-level results: CD4+ and CD8+ blood T cells expanded clonally by week 6 at 0.1 to 3.0 mg/kg. Among T cells, CD8+ cells averaged more expanded clones than CD4+ cells. Among the least clonally expanded were partial responders at 0.1-3.0 mg/kg.

Germline loops: CDR1 SGHDT, CDR2 YYEEEE. V lost 0 bases, J lost 6 bases, and 13 bases lay in between. The CDR3 runs to 15 residues. The V and J genes are TRBV5-6 and TRBJ1-5; D uncertain. The source material was CD4+ or CD8+ T cells sorted from blood, sampled in a trial of the OX40 agonist ivuxolimab. The receptor comes from an adult with an advanced solid tumor such as melanoma, head and neck, liver or kidney cancer. The CDR3 here is CASSLAGGVGQPQHF. The CDR3 nucleotides read TGTGCCAGCAGCTTGGCGGGTGGTGTAGGTCAGCCCCAGCATTTT.